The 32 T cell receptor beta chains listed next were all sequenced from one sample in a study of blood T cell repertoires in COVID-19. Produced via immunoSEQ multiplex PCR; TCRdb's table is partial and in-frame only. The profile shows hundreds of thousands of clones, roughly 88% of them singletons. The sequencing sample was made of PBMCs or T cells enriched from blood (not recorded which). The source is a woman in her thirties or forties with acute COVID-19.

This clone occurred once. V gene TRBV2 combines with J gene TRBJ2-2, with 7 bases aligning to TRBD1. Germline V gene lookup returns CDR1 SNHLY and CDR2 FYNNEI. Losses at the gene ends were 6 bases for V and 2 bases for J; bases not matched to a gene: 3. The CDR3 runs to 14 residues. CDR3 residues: CASRGQSNTGELFF. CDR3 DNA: TGTGCCAGCAGGGGACAGTCAAACACCGGGGAGCTGTTTTTT.

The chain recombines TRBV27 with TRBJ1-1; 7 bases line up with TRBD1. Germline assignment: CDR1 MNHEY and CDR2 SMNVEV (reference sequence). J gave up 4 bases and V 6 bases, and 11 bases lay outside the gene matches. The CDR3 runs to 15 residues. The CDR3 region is CASRNQEGAGTEAFF. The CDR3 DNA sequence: TGTGCCAGCAGAAATCAGGAGGGGGCAGGCACTGAAGCTTTCTTT.

CDR3 sequence reads: CASSRTGFAEKLFF. The DNA of the CDR3 is TGTGCCAGCAGCCGGACAGGGTTCGCGGAAAAACTGTTTTTT. The rearrangement links TRBV9 to TRBJ1-4; 8 positions match TRBD1. The CDR3 is 14 residues long. Germline CDR1 is SGDLS and CDR2 is YYNGEE. Trimming took 4 bases from V and 8 from J; bases not matched to a gene: 7.

The CDR3 spells CASSLWRSYNTEAFF. In nucleotides, the CDR3 is TGTGCCAGCAGCTTATGGAGGAGCTATAACACTGAAGCTTTCTTT. The rearrangement joins TRBV7-8 to TRBJ1-1; no clear D. The CDR3 is 15 residues long. CDR1 and CDR2 (germline): SGHVS, FQNEAQ. Trimming left V 2 bases short and J 2 bases short, with 12 bases between.

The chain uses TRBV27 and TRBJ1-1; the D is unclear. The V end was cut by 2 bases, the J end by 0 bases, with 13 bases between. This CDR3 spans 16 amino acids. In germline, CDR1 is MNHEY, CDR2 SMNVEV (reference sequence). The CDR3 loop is CASSLEFRSMNTEAFF. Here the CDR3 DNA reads TGTGCCAGCAGTTTAGAATTCAGATCCATGAACACTGAAGCTTTCTTT.

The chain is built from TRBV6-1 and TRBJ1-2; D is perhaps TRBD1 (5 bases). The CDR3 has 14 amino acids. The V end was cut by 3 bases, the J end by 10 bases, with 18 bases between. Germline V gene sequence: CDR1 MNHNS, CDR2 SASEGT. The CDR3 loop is CASSDRGRDSPYTF. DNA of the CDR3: TGTGCCAGCAGTGACCGGGGCAGGGACTCTCCCTACACCTTC.

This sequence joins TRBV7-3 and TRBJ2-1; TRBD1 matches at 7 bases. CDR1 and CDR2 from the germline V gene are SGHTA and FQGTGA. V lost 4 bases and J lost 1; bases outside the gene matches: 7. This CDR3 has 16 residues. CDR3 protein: CASSYRQGGSYNEQFF. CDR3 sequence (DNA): TGTGCCAGCAGCTACCGACAGGGTGGTTCCTACAATGAGCAGTTCTTC.

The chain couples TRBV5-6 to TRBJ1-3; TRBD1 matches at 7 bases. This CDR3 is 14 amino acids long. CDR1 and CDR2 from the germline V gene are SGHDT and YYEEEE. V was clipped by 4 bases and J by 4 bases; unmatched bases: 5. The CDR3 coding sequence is TGTGCCAGCAGCAAGACAGGGTACGGAAACACCATATATTTT. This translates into CASSKTGYGNTIYF. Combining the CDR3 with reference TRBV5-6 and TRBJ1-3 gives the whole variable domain DAGVTQSPTHLIKTRGQQVTLRCSPKSGHDTVSWYQQALGQGPQFIFQYYEEEERQRGNFPDRFSGHQFPNYSSELNVNALLLGDSALYLCASSKTGYGNTIYFGEGSWLTVV.

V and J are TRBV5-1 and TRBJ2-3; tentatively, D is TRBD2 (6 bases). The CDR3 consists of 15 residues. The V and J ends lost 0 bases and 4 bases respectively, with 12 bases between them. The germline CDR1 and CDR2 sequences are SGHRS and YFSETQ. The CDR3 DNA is TGCGCCAGCAGCTTGGGGGGACTGGAGGCAGATACGCAGTATTTT. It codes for CASSLGGLEADTQYF.

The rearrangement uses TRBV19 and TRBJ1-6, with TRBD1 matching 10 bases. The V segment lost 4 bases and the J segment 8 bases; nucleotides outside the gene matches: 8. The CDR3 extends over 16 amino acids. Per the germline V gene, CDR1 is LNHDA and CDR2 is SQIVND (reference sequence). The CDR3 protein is CASSRSTGGRHSPLHF. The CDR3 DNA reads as TGTGCCAGTAGTAGATCGACAGGGGGCCGGCATTCACCCCTCCACTTT. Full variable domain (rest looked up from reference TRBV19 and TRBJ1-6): DGGITQSPKYLFRKEGQNVTLSCEQNLNHDAMYWYRQDPGQGLRLIYYSQIVNDFQKGDIAEGYSVSREKKESFPLTVTSAQKNPTAFYLCASSRSTGGRHSPLHFGNGTRLTVT.

CDR3 region: CASSQSWDSGNTIYF. The CDR3 nucleotides are TGTGCCAGCAGTCAGTCTTGGGACAGTGGAAACACCATATATTTT. The rearrangement links TRBV5-8 to TRBJ1-3; 7 bases agree with TRBD1. Germline V gene sequence: CDR1 SGHTS, CDR2 YDEGEE. The CDR3 is made up of 15 amino acids. J gave up 3 bases and V 5 bases, and 8 bases lay outside the gene matches.

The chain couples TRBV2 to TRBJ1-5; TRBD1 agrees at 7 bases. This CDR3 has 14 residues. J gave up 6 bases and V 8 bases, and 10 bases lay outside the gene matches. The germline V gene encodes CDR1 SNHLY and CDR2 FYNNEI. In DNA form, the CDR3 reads TGTGCCAGCGGAAGACAGGGTAGTTTTCAGCCCCAGCATTTT. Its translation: CASGRQGSFQPQHF.

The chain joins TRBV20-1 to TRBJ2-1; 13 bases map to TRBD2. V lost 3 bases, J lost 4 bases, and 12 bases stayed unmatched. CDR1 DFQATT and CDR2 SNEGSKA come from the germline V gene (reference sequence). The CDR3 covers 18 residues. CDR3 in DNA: TGCAGTGCTAGTTCCCGGACTAGCGGGAGTGATAGGTACAATGAGCAGTTCTTC. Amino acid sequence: CSASSRTSGSDRYNEQFF.

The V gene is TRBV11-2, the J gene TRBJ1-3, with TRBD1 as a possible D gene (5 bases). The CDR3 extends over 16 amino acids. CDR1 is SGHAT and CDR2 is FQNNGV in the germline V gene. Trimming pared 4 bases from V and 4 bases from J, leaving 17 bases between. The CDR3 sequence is CASSSSDRYEGNTIYF. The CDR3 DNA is TGTGCCAGCAGCTCCTCTGACAGATACGAAGGAAACACCATATATTTT.

In DNA, the CDR3 is TGCAGCGCCCGGGGACAGTTGAACACTGAAGCTTTCTTT. Amino acid sequence: CSARGQLNTEAFF. This chain links TRBV29-1 with TRBJ1-1; 7 nucleotides agree with TRBD1. CDR1 and CDR2 (germline): SQVTM, ANQGSEA. The CDR3 spans 13 residues. The junction had 5 bases not matched to a gene; V was cut back by 7 bases and J by 0 bases.

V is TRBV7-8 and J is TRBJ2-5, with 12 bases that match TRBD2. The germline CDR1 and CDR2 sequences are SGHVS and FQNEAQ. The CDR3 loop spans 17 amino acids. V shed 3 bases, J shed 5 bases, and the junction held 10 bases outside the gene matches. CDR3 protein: CASSFSSSGRARETQYF. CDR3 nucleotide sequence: TGTGCCAGCAGCTTTTCGTCTAGCGGGAGGGCACGTGAGACCCAGTACTTC.

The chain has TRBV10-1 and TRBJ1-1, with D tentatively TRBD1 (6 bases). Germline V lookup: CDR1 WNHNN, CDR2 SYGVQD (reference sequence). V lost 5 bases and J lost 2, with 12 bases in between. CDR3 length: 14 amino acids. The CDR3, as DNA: TGCGCCAGCAGTACCGGACAGTCAAACACTGAAGCTTTCTTT. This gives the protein CASSTGQSNTEAFF.

CDR3 sequence: CASNRVASNEKLFF. The CDR3 bases are TGTGCCAGTAACAGGGTGGCCAGTAATGAAAAACTGTTTTTT. The chain combines TRBV7-9 with TRBJ1-4, with TRBD1 as a possible D gene (6 bases). This CDR3 is built from 14 residues. From germline, CDR1 is SEHNR and CDR2 FQNEAQ (reference sequence). Trimming shortened V by 9 bases and J by 4 bases, and 15 bases separated the two germline ends. Using reference TRBV7-9 and TRBJ1-4 for the parts outside the CDR3, the full variable domain is DTGVSQNPRHKITKRGQNVTFRCDPISEHNRLYWYRQTLGQGPEFLTYFQNEAQLEKSRLLSDRFSAERPKGSFSTLEIQRTEQGDSAMYLCASNRVASNEKLFFGSGTQLSVL.

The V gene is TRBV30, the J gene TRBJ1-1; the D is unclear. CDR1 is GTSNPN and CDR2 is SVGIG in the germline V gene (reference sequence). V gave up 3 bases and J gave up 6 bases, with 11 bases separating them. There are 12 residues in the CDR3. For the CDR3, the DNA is TGTGCCTGGAGGGGCCTGGCATCTGAAGCTTTCTTT. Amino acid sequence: CAWRGLASEAFF. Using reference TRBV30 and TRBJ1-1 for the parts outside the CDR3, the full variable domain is SQTIHQWPATLVQPVGSPLSLECTVEGTSNPNLYWYRQAAGRGLQLLFYSVGIGQISSEVPQNLSASRPQDRQFILSSKKLLLSDSGFYLCAWRGLASEAFFGQGTRLTVV.

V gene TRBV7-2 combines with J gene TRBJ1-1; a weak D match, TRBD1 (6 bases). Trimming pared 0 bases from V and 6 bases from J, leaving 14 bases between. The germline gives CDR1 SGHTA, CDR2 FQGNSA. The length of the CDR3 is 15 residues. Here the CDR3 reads CASSLAGAGRAEAFF. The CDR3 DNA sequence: TGTGCCAGCAGCTTAGCGGGGGCTGGGAGAGCTGAAGCTTTCTTT.

This CDR3 reads CASSELAFSGANVLTF. The CDR3 DNA is TGTGCCAGCAGTGAACTAGCGTTCTCTGGGGCCAACGTCCTGACTTTC. The chain employs TRBV6-1 and TRBJ2-6; weak D call: TRBD2 (6 bases). Germline CDR1 MNHNS, CDR2 SASEGT. Deletions cut 2 bases from V and 0 bases from J, with 8 bases between. The CDR3 is 16 amino acids.

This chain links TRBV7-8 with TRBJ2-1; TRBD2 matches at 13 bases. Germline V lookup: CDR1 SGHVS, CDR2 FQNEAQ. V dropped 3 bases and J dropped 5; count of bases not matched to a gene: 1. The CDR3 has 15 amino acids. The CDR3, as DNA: TGTGCCAGCAGCTTTGGACTAGCGGGAGACAATGAGCAGTTCTTC. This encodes CASSFGLAGDNEQFF. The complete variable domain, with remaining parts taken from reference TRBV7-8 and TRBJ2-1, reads GAGVSQSPRYKVAKRGQDVALRCDPISGHVSLFWYQQALGQGPEFLTYFQNEAQLDKSGLPSDRFFAERPEGSVSTLKIQRTQQEDSAVYLCASSFGLAGDNEQFFGPGTRLTVL.

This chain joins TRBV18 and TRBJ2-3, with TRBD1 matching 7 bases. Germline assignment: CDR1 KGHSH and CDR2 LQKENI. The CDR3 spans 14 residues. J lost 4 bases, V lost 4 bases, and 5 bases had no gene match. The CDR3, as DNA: TGTGCCAGCTCACTCGACAGGGAAGCAGATACGCAGTATTTT. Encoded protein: CASSLDREADTQYF.

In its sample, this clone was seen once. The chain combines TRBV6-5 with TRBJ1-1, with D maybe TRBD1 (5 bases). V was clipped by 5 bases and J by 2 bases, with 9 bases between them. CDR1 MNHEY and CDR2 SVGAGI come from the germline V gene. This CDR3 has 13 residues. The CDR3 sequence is CASSLTDNTEAFF. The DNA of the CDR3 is TGTGCCAGCAGTCTGACAGATAACACTGAAGCTTTCTTT.

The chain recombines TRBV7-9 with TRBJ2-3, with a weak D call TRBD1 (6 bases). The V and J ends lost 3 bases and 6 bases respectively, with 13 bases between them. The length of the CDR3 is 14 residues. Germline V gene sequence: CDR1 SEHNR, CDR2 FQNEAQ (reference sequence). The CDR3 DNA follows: TGTGCCAGCAGCTTTGGGCCCCAGGGGGATACGCAGTATTTT. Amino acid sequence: CASSFGPQGDTQYF.

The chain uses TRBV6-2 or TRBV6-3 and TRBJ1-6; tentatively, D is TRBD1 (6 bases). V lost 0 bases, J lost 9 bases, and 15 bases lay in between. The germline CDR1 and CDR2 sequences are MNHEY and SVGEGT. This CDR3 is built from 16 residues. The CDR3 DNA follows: TGTGCCAGCAGTTACTCGGCAGGGGAAGTTGGTTCACCCCTCCACTTT. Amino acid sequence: CASSYSAGEVGSPLHF.

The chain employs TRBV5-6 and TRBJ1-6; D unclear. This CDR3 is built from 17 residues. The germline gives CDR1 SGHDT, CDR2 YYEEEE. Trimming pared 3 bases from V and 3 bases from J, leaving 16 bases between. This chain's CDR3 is CASSSHPQSNYNSPLHF. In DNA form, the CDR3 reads TGTGCCAGCAGCTCCCACCCACAGAGCAACTATAATTCACCCCTCCACTTT. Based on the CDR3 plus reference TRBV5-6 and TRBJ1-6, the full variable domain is DAGVTQSPTHLIKTRGQQVTLRCSPKSGHDTVSWYQQALGQGPQFIFQYYEEEERQRGNFPDRFSGHQFPNYSSELNVNALLLGDSALYLCASSSHPQSNYNSPLHFGNGTRLTVT.

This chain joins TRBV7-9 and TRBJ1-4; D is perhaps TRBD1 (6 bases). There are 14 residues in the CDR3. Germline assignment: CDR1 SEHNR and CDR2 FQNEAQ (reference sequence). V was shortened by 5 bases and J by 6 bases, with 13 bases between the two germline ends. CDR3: CASSGRDNYEKLFF. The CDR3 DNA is TGTGCCAGCAGCGGCCGGGACAATTATGAAAAACTGTTTTTT.

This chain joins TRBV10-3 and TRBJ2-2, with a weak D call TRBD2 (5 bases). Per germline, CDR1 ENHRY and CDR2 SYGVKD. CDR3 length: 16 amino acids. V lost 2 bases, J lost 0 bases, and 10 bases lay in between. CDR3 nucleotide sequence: TGTGCCATCAGTGAGACCCGGGGAGCGAACACCGGGGAGCTGTTTTTT. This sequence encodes CAISETRGANTGELFF.

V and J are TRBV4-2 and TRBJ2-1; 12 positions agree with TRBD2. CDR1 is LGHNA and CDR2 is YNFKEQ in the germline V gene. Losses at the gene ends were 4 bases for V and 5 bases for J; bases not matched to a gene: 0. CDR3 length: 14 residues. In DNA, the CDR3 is TGTGCCAGCAGCCGACTAGCGGGAGACAATGAGCAGTTCTTC. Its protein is CASSRLAGDNEQFF.

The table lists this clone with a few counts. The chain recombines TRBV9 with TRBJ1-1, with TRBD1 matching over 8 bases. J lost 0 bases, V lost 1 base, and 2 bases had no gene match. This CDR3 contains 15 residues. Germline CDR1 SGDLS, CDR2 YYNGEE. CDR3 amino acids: CASSVQGALNTEAFF. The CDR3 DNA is TGTGCCAGCAGCGTACAGGGGGCCCTGAACACTGAAGCTTTCTTT. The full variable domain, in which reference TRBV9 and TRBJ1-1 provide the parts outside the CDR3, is DSGVTQTPKHLITATGQRVTLRCSPRSGDLSVYWYQQSLDQGLQFLIQYYNGEERAKGNILERFSAQQFPDLHSELNLSSLELGDSALYFCASSVQGALNTEAFFGQGTRLTVV.

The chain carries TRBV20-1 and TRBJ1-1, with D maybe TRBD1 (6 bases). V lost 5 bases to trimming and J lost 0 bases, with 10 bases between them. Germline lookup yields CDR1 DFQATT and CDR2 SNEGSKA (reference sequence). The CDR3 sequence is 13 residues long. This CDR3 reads CSAGDRLNTEAFF. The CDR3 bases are TGCAGTGCTGGTGACAGGCTGAACACTGAAGCTTTCTTT.